The 15 T cell receptor beta chains presented below share a single source sample, sequenced in a study of liver allograft versus peripheral blood T cells. Study summary: Recipients' peripheral blood served as the comparator for T cell receptor repertoires in transplanted livers.

TCRdb re-called the reads through MiXCR, storing one row per CDR3 protein. The sample lists about 6,100 distinct CDR3 sequences; 15% to 20% were seen once. All receptors derive from a human patient who had a liver transplant. The T cells may come from the graft donor.

Comment on this clonotype: A far larger clone differs by one base, so this is likely a read error. This chain links TRBV10-3 with TRBJ1-1, with a possible D match to TRBD1 (6 bases). Germline values: CDR1 ENHRY, CDR2 SYGVKD. CDR3 size: 13 residues. The CDR3 nucleotides are TGTGCCAACAGTCTAACAGGGAGTACTGAAGCTTTCTTT. It translates to CANSLTGSTEAFF.

In its sample, this clonotype is medium-sized. The chain employs TRBV18 and TRBJ1-1, with 9 bases that match TRBD1. V lost 6 bases to trimming and J lost 7 bases; unmatched junction nucleotides: 9. This CDR3 is 14 amino acids long. Germline CDR1 reads KGHSH; CDR2 reads LQKENI. This chain's CDR3 is CASSLGQGRGEAFF. As DNA, the CDR3 is TGTGCCAGCTCTCTAGGACAGGGGAGAGGTGAAGCTTTCTTT.

The V call is TRBV27, the J call TRBJ1-4; TRBD1 matches at 8 bases. CDR3 length: 14 amino acids. The germline gives CDR1 MNHEY, CDR2 SMNVEV (reference sequence). Trimming cost V 9 bases and J 8 bases; bases outside gene matches: 11. The CDR3 spells CARSPGQGREKLFF. DNA of the CDR3: TGTGCCAGAAGTCCCGGACAGGGTCGGGAAAAACTGTTTTTT.

By share of the sample, this clonotype is medium-sized. This sequence joins TRBV19 and TRBJ1-5, with 7 bases that match TRBD1. Trimming removed 6 bases from V and 1 base from J; junction bases left unmatched: 9. Germline V gives CDR1 LNHDA, CDR2 SQIVND (reference sequence). The CDR3 has 16 residues. The CDR3: CASRSWDRGSNQPQHF. In DNA, the CDR3 is TGTGCCAGTAGGAGCTGGGACAGAGGGAGCAATCAGCCCCAGCATTTT.

This clonotype appeared a few times. In DNA, the CDR3 is TGTGCCTGGAGTACCAACTCTGGAAACACCATATATTTT. Its protein product is CAWSTNSGNTIYF. This chain connects TRBV30 to TRBJ1-3; no firm D call. The CDR3 loop spans 13 amino acids. Deletions cut 2 bases from V and 0 bases from J, with 5 bases between. The germline gives CDR1 GTSNPN, CDR2 SVGIG (reference sequence).

In this sample, this clonotype is medium-sized. V is TRBV20-1 and J is TRBJ2-2; D is uncertain. The CDR3 has 13 residues. The germline gives CDR1 DFQATT, CDR2 SNEGSKA (reference sequence). The V end lost 3 bases, the J end lost 0 bases, and 5 bases lay between the germline ends. This chain's CDR3 is CSARVPNTGELFF. CDR3 sequence (DNA): TGCAGTGCTAGGGTTCCGAACACCGGGGAGCTGTTTTTT.

This clonotype was seen ten or more times. This sequence joins TRBV6-5 and TRBJ2-1, with TRBD2 matching 11 bases. CDR1 MNHEY and CDR2 SVGAGI come from the germline V gene. The CDR3 totals 17 residues. With 0 bases clipped from V and 3 bases from J, the junction kept 4 bases outside the gene matches. The CDR3 sequence: CASSYSPSGGYYNEQFF. DNA of the CDR3: TGTGCCAGCAGTTACTCGCCTAGCGGGGGGTACTACAATGAGCAGTTCTTC.

This clonotype was seen a few times. V usage is TRBV3-1 and J usage is TRBJ2-7; 14 bases are a match to TRBD2. The CDR3 runs to 14 residues. Germline-derived CDR1 and CDR2 are LGHDT and YNNKEL (reference sequence). Losses at the gene ends were 4 bases for V and 7 bases for J; bases not matched to a gene: 3. In DNA form, the CDR3 reads TGTGCCAGCAGCCTCCGGACTAGCGGGGGGGAGCAGTACTTC. Protein product: CASSLRTSGGEQYF.

Judged by abundance, this clonotype is medium-sized. CDR3 sequence (DNA): TGCAGTGCTAGAGAGGACAGTAATTATGGCTACACCTTC. This codes for CSAREDSNYGYTF. This rearrangement joins TRBV20-1 to TRBJ1-2, with D possibly being TRBD1 (6 bases). This CDR3 is built from 13 residues. Germline values: CDR1 DFQATT, CDR2 SNEGSKA (reference sequence). V dropped 0 bases and J dropped 5 bases, with 10 bases sitting between them.

This clonotype was counted a few times. This chain links TRBV6-1 with TRBJ1-3; D uncertain. Germline lookup yields CDR1 MNHNS and CDR2 SASEGT. Trimming cost V 7 bases and J 4 bases, with 14 bases left between them. The CDR3 length is 14 residues. CDR3 nucleotides: TGTGCCAGCAATAAGGGCCCGGTCGGAAACACCATATATTTT. This gives the protein CASNKGPVGNTIYF.

This clonotype is deemed medium-sized (0.01 to 0.1%). V gene TRBV6-5 combines with J gene TRBJ1-1; D is uncertain. This CDR3 contains 13 residues. Between the trimmed V and J ends, which lost 0 bases and 1 base, there was a span of 3 bases. From germline, CDR1 is MNHEY and CDR2 SVGAGI. Here the CDR3 reads CASSYSQNTEAFF. DNA for the CDR3: TGTGCCAGCAGTTACTCCCAGAACACTGAAGCTTTCTTT.

By share, this clonotype counts as medium-sized. The chain links TRBV7-2 to TRBJ1-2; D unclear. V lost 3 bases and J lost 4, with 9 bases in between. The germline gives CDR1 SGHTA, CDR2 FQGNSA. The CDR3 loop spans 13 amino acids. CDR3 DNA sequence: TGTGCCAGCAGCTTGGGATTTCGCTATGGCTACACCTTC. Its translation is CASSLGFRYGYTF.

Ten or more counts support this clonotype. The DNA of the CDR3 is TGTGCCAGCAGTTTATCAGGGTCCAATGAGCAGTTCTTC. This translates into CASSLSGSNEQFF. This rearrangement joins TRBV28 to TRBJ2-1, with D possibly being TRBD1 (5 bases). CDR1 is MDHEN, CDR2 SYDVKM, per germline. The CDR3 totals 13 residues. V was trimmed by 1 base and J by 6 bases, leaving 7 bases between them.

This clonotype was recorded at least ten times. J is TRBJ2-1 and V is TRBV6-1; TRBD1 aligns across 7 bases. Looked up from germline, CDR1 is MNHNS and CDR2 is SASEGT. The CDR3 has 15 residues. Losses at the gene ends were 4 bases for V and 0 bases for J; bases not matched to a gene: 3. The CDR3 is CASSATGSSYNEQFF. The CDR3 coding sequence is TGTGCCAGCAGTGCGACAGGGAGCTCCTACAATGAGCAGTTCTTC.

This clonotype is medium-sized (0.01 to 0.1%). The chain combines TRBV6-6 with TRBJ1-4, with 10 bases aligning to TRBD1. CDR1 and CDR2 from the germline V gene are MNHNY and SVGAGI (reference sequence). The CDR3 totals 14 residues. After removal of 5 bases from V and 10 bases from J, the junction contained 7 bases not matched to a gene. The CDR3 reads CASSAGQGLRKLFF. The CDR3 bases are TGTGCCAGCAGTGCGGGACAGGGGTTGAGAAAACTGTTTTTT.